Listed here are 30 T cell receptor beta chains from one sample, sequenced in a study of T cell responses to AZD1222 COVID-19 vaccine. Libraries were prepared by immunoSEQ multiplex PCR; TCRdb keeps only in-frame clonotypes and omits some of them. The sample contains some 200,000 clones, more than 70% of which appear only once. Here the sequenced sample was peripheral blood, taken 28 days after the second AZD1222 dose. The receptors were sampled from an adult who received the AZD1222 COVID-19 vaccine.

The chain combines TRBV5-1 with TRBJ2-5; 15 nucleotides align to TRBD2. Germline loops: CDR1 SGHRS, CDR2 YFSETQ. Unmatched junction bases numbered 2, after V lost 4 bases and J lost 4 bases. The CDR3 covers 15 residues. CDR3 nucleotide sequence: TGCGCCAGCAGCCAGGGACTAGCGGGGGGAGAGACCCAGTACTTC. This gives the protein CASSQGLAGGETQYF.

The rearrangement uses TRBV28 and TRBJ2-7, with D unresolved. V was shortened by 2 bases and J by 3 bases, with 11 bases between the two germline ends. This CDR3 is 14 amino acids long. CDR1 is MDHEN and CDR2 is SYDVKM in the germline V gene. CDR3 nucleotide sequence: TGTGCCAGCAGTTTAGGCGGACGCAGCTACGAGCAGTACTTC. This encodes CASSLGGRSYEQYF. Drawing the rest from reference TRBV28 and TRBJ2-7, the complete variable domain is DVKVTQSSRYLVKRTGEKVFLECVQDMDHENMFWYRQDPGLGLRLIYFSYDVKMKEKGDIPEGYSVSREKKERFSLILESASTNQTSMYLCASSLGGRSYEQYFGPGTRLTVT.

The chain uses TRBV7-2 and TRBJ2-3; TRBD2 agrees at 14 bases. The CDR3 has 16 residues. V trimming: 5 bases; J trimming: 5 bases; junction bases outside the gene matches: 6. Germline V gives CDR1 SGHTA, CDR2 FQGNSA. The CDR3 nucleotides are TGTGCCAGCAGCCGGGGACTAGCGGGAGCAGTAGATACGCAGTATTTT. The encoded protein is CASSRGLAGAVDTQYF.

The sample holds one count of this clone. The genes are TRBV7-2 and TRBJ2-2; no firm D call. CDR3 length: 14 residues. Germline values: CDR1 SGHTA, CDR2 FQGNSA. The V and J ends lost 1 base and 7 bases respectively, with 10 bases between them. This CDR3 reads CASSLGLVDGELFF. The CDR3 DNA reads TGTGCCAGCAGCTTAGGTCTAGTTGACGGGGAGCTGTTTTTT. The full variable domain, completed using reference TRBV7-2 and TRBJ2-2, is GAGVSQSPSNKVTEKGKDVELRCDPISGHTALYWYRQSLGQGLEFLIYFQGNSAPDKSGLPSDRFSAERTGGSVSTLTIQRTQQEDSAVYLCASSLGLVDGELFFGEGSRLTVL.

The chain employs TRBV19 and TRBJ1-1; D gene uncertain. The germline V and J ends were trimmed by 5 bases and 7 bases, with 11 bases remaining between them. Germline V gene data show CDR1 as LNHDA and CDR2 as SQIVND (reference sequence). This CDR3 comprises 12 residues. The CDR3 spells CASSFPADEAFF. CDR3 coding DNA: TGTGCCAGTAGTTTTCCAGCGGATGAAGCTTTCTTT.

The V call is TRBV9, the J call TRBJ2-7, with 8 bases fitting TRBD1. The germline V gene has CDR1 SGDLS and CDR2 YYNGEE. The CDR3 is 14 residues long. V dropped 2 bases and J dropped 7; count of bases not matched to a gene: 8. The CDR3 is CASSVSGQDLEQYF. Written as DNA, the CDR3 is TGTGCCAGCAGCGTGTCGGGACAGGATCTGGAGCAGTACTTC.

The V and J genes are TRBV10-3 and TRBJ2-1, with D uncertain. The CDR3 spans 16 residues. CDR1 and CDR2 (germline): ENHRY, SYGVKD. V was trimmed by 3 bases and J by 2 bases, leaving 14 bases between them. The CDR3, as DNA: TGTGCCATCAGTGAATCTCCAAACGCGGCCTACAATGAGCAGTTCTTC. Encoded protein: CAISESPNAAYNEQFF.

The chain has TRBV5-3 and TRBJ2-2, with 7 bases lining up with TRBD2. TRBV5-3 qualifies as an ORF whose function is uncertain. The CDR3 length is 18 residues. After removal of 2 bases from V and 1 base from J, the junction contained 11 bases not matched to a gene. CDR3 in amino acids: CARSFPGGARENTGELFF. In DNA form, the CDR3 reads TGTGCCAGAAGCTTTCCGGGGGGTGCGCGGGAGAACACCGGGGAGCTGTTTTTT.

The genes are TRBV27 and TRBJ2-5, with 7 positions matching TRBD1. The V gene end was trimmed by 3 bases and the J gene end by 2 bases; junction bases not matched to a gene: 3. This CDR3 has 14 residues. The germline V gene encodes CDR1 MNHEY and CDR2 SMNVEV (reference sequence). In nucleotides, the CDR3 is TGTGCCAGCAGTTTTAAGGGACAGCAAGAGACCCAGTACTTC. Its protein product is CASSFKGQQETQYF.

The gene calls are TRBV9 and TRBJ2-6; D not certain. CDR3 length: 18 amino acids. The germline V and J ends were trimmed by 0 bases and 1 base, with 14 bases remaining between them. Germline V gene sequence: CDR1 SGDLS, CDR2 YYNGEE. For the CDR3, the DNA is TGTGCCAGCAGCGTAGTGGCACTCCAAGGGTCTGGGGCCAACGTCCTGACTTTC. Amino acid sequence: CASSVVALQGSGANVLTF.

The V call is TRBV5-1, the J call TRBJ1-2, with 7 bases fitting TRBD1. The CDR3 spans 15 residues. J was trimmed by 7 bases and V by 4 bases; bases with no gene match: 13. CDR1 is SGHRS, CDR2 YFSETQ, per germline. The CDR3 loop is CASSAEGTAIRGYTF. CDR3 nucleotide sequence: TGCGCCAGCAGCGCGGAAGGGACAGCCATCCGTGGCTACACCTTC.

This clone was observed a handful of times. This rearrangement joins TRBV18 to TRBJ2-7, with D perhaps TRBD2 (5 bases). Germline V gene data show CDR1 as KGHSH and CDR2 as LQKENI. Trimming shortened V by 6 bases and J by 5 bases, and 14 bases separated the two germline ends. This CDR3 has 13 residues. CDR3 in DNA: TGTGCCAGCTCGGGTTCGGGGTGGGACGAGCAGTACTTC. Its translation: CASSGSGWDEQYF.

The chain has TRBV10-3 and TRBJ1-2, with TRBD1 matching over 7 bases. Trimming removed 2 bases from V and 3 bases from J; junction bases left unmatched: 3. From germline, CDR1 is ENHRY and CDR2 SYGVKD. The CDR3 consists of 14 residues. This chain's CDR3 is CAISEPDRDYGYTF. The DNA of the CDR3 is TGTGCCATCAGTGAGCCTGACAGGGACTATGGCTACACCTTC.

The chain employs TRBV21-1 and TRBJ1-1; TRBD1 is the table's D call and was not checked against the DNA. TRBV21-1 is a pseudogene segment. The CDR3 sequence is 16 residues long. Written as DNA, the CDR3 is TGTGCCAGCAGCAAAGTTCCGACAGGCGTGAACACTGAAGCTTTCTTT. Its translation: CASSKVPTGVNTEAFF.

This chain connects TRBV28 to TRBJ1-5; D is ambiguous. This CDR3 is 14 amino acids long. The V and J ends lost 2 bases and 0 bases respectively, with 5 bases between them. Germline V gene sequence: CDR1 MDHEN, CDR2 SYDVKM. CDR3 region: CASSLSISNQPQHF. The CDR3 DNA reads as TGTGCCAGCAGTTTAAGCATTAGCAATCAGCCCCAGCATTTT.

This rearrangement joins TRBV19 to TRBJ2-7; TRBD2 agrees at 12 bases. The germline V gene has CDR1 LNHDA and CDR2 SQIVND (reference sequence). The CDR3 extends over 13 amino acids. The V and J ends lost 5 bases and 7 bases, in that order; junction bases with no gene match: 3. The CDR3 here is CASSGLAGGEQYF. The CDR3 nucleotides read TGTGCCAGTAGTGGGCTAGCGGGAGGGGAGCAGTACTTC.

V is TRBV6-4 and J is TRBJ2-1; 8 nucleotides agree with TRBD2. The V segment lost 6 bases and the J segment 0 bases; nucleotides outside the gene matches: 4. CDR1 is MRHNA and CDR2 is SNTAGT in the germline V gene. The CDR3 is 15 residues long. CDR3 sequence reads: CASSPGLGSYNEQFF. The CDR3, as DNA: TGTGCCAGCAGCCCGGGACTAGGCTCCTACAATGAGCAGTTCTTC.

CDR3 in DNA: TGTGCCAGCAGCCTAGGGGAGGGGTATGAGCAGTTCTTC. This codes for CASSLGEGYEQFF. V usage is TRBV7-8 and J usage is TRBJ2-1; 7 nucleotides agree with TRBD2. Losses at the gene ends were 5 bases for V and 8 bases for J; bases not matched to a gene: 6. This CDR3 has 13 residues. CDR1 is SGHVS and CDR2 is FQNEAQ in the germline V gene. The full variable domain, completed using reference TRBV7-8 and TRBJ2-1, is GAGVSQSPRYKVAKRGQDVALRCDPISGHVSLFWYQQALGQGPEFLTYFQNEAQLDKSGLPSDRFFAERPEGSVSTLKIQRTQQEDSAVYLCASSLGEGYEQFFGPGTRLTVL.

This clone was recorded once. The gene calls are TRBV7-9 and TRBJ2-1, with TRBD1 matching over 8 bases. The V segment lost 0 bases and the J segment 9 bases; nucleotides outside the gene matches: 7. The CDR3 has 15 amino acids. Germline V gives CDR1 SEHNR, CDR2 FQNEAQ (reference sequence). Here the CDR3 reads CASSLAPQGAGEQFF. The CDR3 region has the DNA TGTGCCAGCAGCTTAGCTCCCCAGGGGGCAGGTGAGCAGTTCTTC.

This clone was seen once. The chain joins TRBV6-2 or TRBV6-3 to TRBJ2-1, with unresolved D. The V and J ends lost 5 bases and 0 bases respectively, with 14 bases between them. CDR3 length: 16 residues. Germline values: CDR1 MNHEY, CDR2 SVGEGT. CDR3: CASSTPPTSSYNEQFF. DNA of the CDR3: TGTGCCAGCAGTACCCCGCCCACGAGCTCCTACAATGAGCAGTTCTTC.

The chain links TRBV24-1 to TRBJ1-5, with D perhaps TRBD1 (6 bases). CDR3 length: 16 amino acids. The V and J ends lost 5 bases and 0 bases respectively, with 13 bases between them. From germline, CDR1 is KGHDR and CDR2 SFDVKD. CDR3 sequence: CATSVGGRRSNQPQHF. In nucleotides, the CDR3 is TGTGCCACCAGTGTGGGGGGCAGGCGTAGCAATCAGCCCCAGCATTTT.

This clone has just a few counts. The V and J genes are TRBV7-2 and TRBJ1-5; D is uncertain. Germline CDR1 is SGHTA and CDR2 is FQGNSA. V was trimmed by 6 bases and J by 3 bases, leaving 9 bases between them. This CDR3 is built from 13 residues. CDR3 DNA: TGTGCCAGCAGGAGGGATTCCAATCAGCCCCAGCATTTT. Protein: CASRRDSNQPQHF.

This chain uses TRBV27 with TRBJ2-1; D unresolved. Germline CDR1 and CDR2: MNHEY and SMNVEV (reference sequence). V was trimmed by 4 bases and J by 3 bases, leaving 13 bases between them. This CDR3 has 15 residues. CDR3 in DNA: TGTGCCAGCAGTTCCGACCCATCTAACTACAATGAGCAGTTCTTC. Its translation: CASSSDPSNYNEQFF.

This chain connects TRBV27 to TRBJ2-6; TRBD1 aligns across 7 bases. Germline CDR1 is MNHEY and CDR2 is SMNVEV (reference sequence). V lost 3 bases and J lost 0; bases outside the gene matches: 5. The CDR3 is made up of 17 amino acids. The DNA of the CDR3 is TGTGCCAGCAGTTTGACAGGGACACGCTCTGGGGCCAACGTCCTGACTTTC. Amino acids: CASSLTGTRSGANVLTF.

This clone was picked up a small number of times. The V and J genes are TRBV4-3 and TRBJ2-2, with a possible D match to TRBD1 (6 bases). CDR1 and CDR2 (germline): LGHNA, YSLEER. The CDR3 length is 16 residues. The germline V and J ends were trimmed by 0 bases and 3 bases, with 11 bases remaining between them. CDR3 nucleotides: TGCGCCAGCAGCCAAGATCTTTGGACAGACACCGGGGAGCTGTTTTTT. It specifies CASSQDLWTDTGELFF.

The rearrangement uses TRBV7-2 and TRBJ1-1, with D uncertain. The V gene lost 3 bases and the J gene lost 4 bases, with 9 bases spanning the gap. Germline CDR1 reads SGHTA; CDR2 reads FQGNSA. The CDR3 has 13 residues. The CDR3 DNA reads TGTGCCAGCAGCTTCCAGGTAGGCACTGAAGCTTTCTTT. Translating it yields CASSFQVGTEAFF.

The J gene is TRBJ2-5, the V gene TRBV7-2; D ambiguous. The CDR3 is 12 residues long. CDR1 is SGHTA, CDR2 FQGNSA, per germline. The V end lost 4 bases, the J end lost 5 bases, and 8 bases lay between the germline ends. CDR3 sequence: CASSSSYETQYF. CDR3 DNA sequence: TGTGCCAGCAGCTCAAGCTACGAGACCCAGTACTTC.

The V call is TRBV5-1, the J call TRBJ2-7; 11 positions agree with TRBD1. The germline V gene has CDR1 SGHRS and CDR2 YFSETQ. The CDR3 totals 14 residues. Trimming at V came to 4 bases and at J to 6 bases, leaving 6 bases not matched to a gene. This CDR3 is CASSVGTGGFEQYF. For the CDR3, the DNA is TGCGCCAGCAGCGTCGGGACAGGGGGTTTCGAGCAGTACTTC.

The chain combines TRBV7-2 with TRBJ2-1; 8 nucleotides match TRBD2. The CDR3 is 15 residues long. Germline assignment: CDR1 SGHTA and CDR2 FQGNSA. The V segment lost 2 bases and the J segment 7 bases; nucleotides outside the gene matches: 7. CDR3 amino acids: CASSLRGAGGNEQFF. In DNA, the CDR3 is TGTGCCAGCAGCTTAAGGGGGGCGGGAGGTAATGAGCAGTTCTTC.

The chain has TRBV19 and TRBJ1-2, with TRBD1 as a possible D gene (6 bases). The CDR3 runs 14 residues. The V and J ends lost 3 bases and 6 bases respectively, with 14 bases between them. Per the germline V gene, CDR1 is LNHDA and CDR2 is SQIVND (reference sequence). CDR3 sequence (DNA): TGTGCCAGTAGTATTTATCAGGGGTCGAATGGCTACACCTTC. It is translated as CASSIYQGSNGYTF.